This T cell receptor beta chain stems from a study of shared clonotypes between healthy human individuals. Across the whole study: A few men and a couple of women, aged 18 to 49, were donors.

A roughly 200 ng quantity of DNA, roughly 29,000 T cell genomes, went into the sorted-subset replicate PCRs. Sequencing used immunoSEQ multiplex PCR; TCRdb keeps in-frame clones, though not all of them. The repertoire holds roughly 720,000 clones, with around 91% as singletons. Germline values: CDR1 MNHEY, CDR2 SVGAGI. CDR3 length: 12 residues. The V and J ends lost 8 bases and 1 base respectively, with 6 bases between them. Within Nashville, Tennessee resided all donors, each a Caucasian adult. The sequenced sample consisted of memory CD8+ T cells from PBMCs. Subset indicated: CD45RO+ cells pooled with CCR7-negative TemRA cells. This clonotype was sampled from a man in his late teens or twenties in good health. Some clones in this sample may be carry-over from other donors' samples. The rearrangement uses TRBV6-5 and TRBJ1-5; D is perhaps TRBD1 (5 bases). The CDR3 sequence is CASGDSNQPQHF. The CDR3 DNA sequence: TGTGCCAGCGGGGACAGCAATCAGCCCCAGCATTTT.